Listed here are 28 T cell receptor beta chains from one sample, sequenced in a study of cytomegalovirus exposure and HLA in healthy donors. 60 Vbeta and 13 Jbeta primers were used in PCR. The assay was immunoSEQ multiplex PCR, and TCRdb's table has in-frame clones only and misses some. The data contain some 140,000 clones, less than 80% of them singletons. Material for sequencing was PBMCs. The receptors derive from a young man in good health and CMV-seronegative.

The chain carries TRBV7-9 and TRBJ1-1; D not certain. Germline V lookup: CDR1 SEHNR, CDR2 FQNEAQ (reference sequence). The length of the CDR3 is 14 residues. Trimming cost V 7 bases and J 1 base, with 13 bases left between them. This chain's CDR3 is CASTFIEQNTEAFF. The CDR3 nucleotides are TGTGCCAGCACGTTTATAGAGCAGAACACTGAAGCTTTCTTT.

J is TRBJ1-2 and V is TRBV6-1; D is possibly TRBD1 (6 bases). CDR1 is MNHNS and CDR2 is SASEGT in the germline V gene. V shed 3 bases and J shed 8 bases, with 16 bases lying between them. The CDR3 spans 14 residues. CDR3 loop: CASSERQDRVGYTF. The CDR3 nucleotides are TGTGCCAGCAGTGAGCGACAGGATCGAGTGGGCTACACCTTC.

The chain has TRBV27 and TRBJ2-6; 9 bases agree with TRBD1. Germline V lookup: CDR1 MNHEY, CDR2 SMNVEV (reference sequence). V lost 6 bases to trimming and J lost 3 bases; unmatched junction nucleotides: 12. The CDR3 contains 18 residues. The CDR3 bases are TGTGCCAGCAGCCGTTCCGGGACAGGGTCGTATGGGGCCAACGTCCTGACTTTC. This codes for CASSRSGTGSYGANVLTF.

The chain is built from TRBV18 and TRBJ1-1, with D uncertain. V dropped 6 bases and J dropped 3 bases, with 20 bases sitting between them. The CDR3 contains 16 residues. Germline V gene data show CDR1 as KGHSH and CDR2 as LQKENI. CDR3 in DNA: TGTGCCAGCTCTCGGAACCCTCCTCTCGCGGACACTGAAGCTTTCTTT. It encodes CASSRNPPLADTEAFF.

The chain uses TRBV19 and TRBJ1-1, with 7 bases that match TRBD1. Germline loops: CDR1 LNHDA, CDR2 SQIVND (reference sequence). CDR3 length: 14 residues. Trimming took 0 bases from V and 4 from J; bases not matched to a gene: 2. CDR3 sequence (DNA): TGTGCCAGTAGTATAGAACCAGGGGGCACTGAAGCTTTCTTT. This codes for CASSIEPGGTEAFF.

V and J are TRBV6-1 and TRBJ1-3, with D hard to call. Germline V gene lookup returns CDR1 MNHNS and CDR2 SASEGT. V dropped 2 bases and J dropped 2 bases, with 10 bases sitting between them. There are 15 residues in the CDR3. The CDR3 nucleotides are TGTGCCAGCAGTGAACTAACAGTTACTGGAAACACCATATATTTT. It translates to CASSELTVTGNTIYF.

The V call is TRBV5-4, the J call TRBJ2-1, with TRBD2 identical over 16 bases. Germline trimming cut 4 bases from V and 0 bases from J; bases unmatched to any gene: 7. This CDR3 has 19 amino acids. Germline V gene lookup returns CDR1 SGHNT and CDR2 YYREEE (reference sequence). For the CDR3, the DNA is TGTGCCAGCAGCGGGATCGGGACTAGCGGGGGGGACTCCTACAATGAGCAGTTCTTC. This codes for CASSGIGTSGGDSYNEQFF. Supplemented by reference TRBV5-4 and TRBJ2-1, the full variable domain reads ETGVTQSPTHLIKTRGQQVTLRCSSQSGHNTVSWYQQALGQGPQFIFQYYREEENGRGNFPPRFSGLQFPNYSSELNVNALELDDSALYLCASSGIGTSGGDSYNEQFFGPGTRLTVL.

The rearrangement joins TRBV7-9 to TRBJ2-5, with unresolved D. The germline V and J ends were trimmed by 5 bases and 2 bases, with 12 bases remaining between them. This CDR3 has 14 residues. In germline, CDR1 is SEHNR, CDR2 FQNEAQ (reference sequence). CDR3 bases: TGTGCCAGCAGCAGCCCTGAGGAGCAAGAGACCCAGTACTTC. Its translation: CASSSPEEQETQYF.

There are a few counts of this clone. The chain carries TRBV6-5 and TRBJ2-5; TRBD2 might be the D (5 bases). With 5 bases removed from V and 7 bases from J, the gap between germline ends came to 11 bases. The CDR3 consists of 12 residues. From germline, CDR1 is MNHEY and CDR2 SVGAGI. The CDR3 DNA reads TGTGCCAGCAGTAACCCCCGGGGGACCCAGTACTTC. Encoded protein: CASSNPRGTQYF.

The gene calls are TRBV2 and TRBJ1-1; D is unresolved. V was cut by 4 bases and J by 5 bases, with 11 bases left in between. Germline V gene lookup returns CDR1 SNHLY and CDR2 FYNNEI. The CDR3 is 13 residues long. CDR3 sequence (DNA): TGTGCCAGCAGTGCTGAGAGGGTAACTGAAGCTTTCTTT. Translated, it gives CASSAERVTEAFF.

The chain's CDR3 is CASSLIQGTGNYEQYF. CDR3 nucleotides: TGTGCCAGCAGCTTGATACAGGGGACAGGGAACTACGAGCAGTACTTC. This rearrangement joins TRBV5-6 to TRBJ2-7; TRBD1 matches 9 bases. V gave up 1 base and J gave up 3 bases; unmatched junction bases: 8. In germline, CDR1 is SGHDT, CDR2 YYEEEE. The CDR3 runs 16 residues.

Worth noting for this clone: The junction does not match germline at one end; this may be a read error. CDR3 bases: TGTTCCAGCAATCACCTCCCCGGGACAGGAGGTACCCAGTACTTC. Amino acid sequence: CSSNHLPGTGGTQYF. The chain has TRBV7-9 and TRBJ2-5, with 8 bases matching TRBD1. The CDR3 contains 15 residues. The germline V gene encodes CDR1 SEHNR and CDR2 FQNEAQ (reference sequence).

The chain joins TRBV5-6 to TRBJ1-1; 9 bases align to TRBD1. Unmatched junction bases numbered 2, after V lost 4 bases and J lost 1 base. The germline V gene encodes CDR1 SGHDT and CDR2 YYEEEE. The CDR3 has 14 residues. CDR3 nucleotide sequence: TGTGCCAGCAGCATGGGACAGGGGAACACTGAAGCTTTCTTT. As protein: CASSMGQGNTEAFF.

This clone was counted a single time. The chain uses TRBV7-3 and TRBJ1-1; D is possibly TRBD1 (5 bases). Trimming left V 1 base short and J 4 bases short, with 10 bases between. The CDR3 spans 14 residues. Germline CDR1 is SGHTA and CDR2 is FQGTGA. CDR3 region: CASSLSGGGTEAFF. Here the CDR3 DNA reads TGTGCCAGCAGCTTAAGCGGGGGGGGCACTGAAGCTTTCTTT.

The chain joins TRBV7-9 to TRBJ2-1, with D perhaps TRBD1 (6 bases). This CDR3 is 14 amino acids long. V gave up 2 bases and J gave up 3 bases, with 8 bases separating them. Germline assignment: CDR1 SEHNR and CDR2 FQNEAQ (reference sequence). In nucleotides, the CDR3 is TGTGCCAGCAGCTTACGGGACATCTACAATGAGCAGTTCTTC. It codes for CASSLRDIYNEQFF.

This chain connects TRBV2 to TRBJ1-5; D not certain. There are 14 residues in the CDR3. The V end was cut by 3 bases, the J end by 0 bases, with 6 bases between. Germline CDR1 SNHLY, CDR2 FYNNEI. DNA of the CDR3: TGTGCCAGCAGTGACAGATATAGCAATCAGCCCCAGCATTTT. Encoded protein: CASSDRYSNQPQHF.

The J gene is TRBJ2-3, the V gene TRBV10-3; 9 bases are a match to TRBD2. The CDR3 runs 15 residues. Germline CDR1 and CDR2: ENHRY and SYGVKD. Trimming at V came to 6 bases and at J to 4 bases, leaving 8 bases not matched to a gene. The CDR3 region has the DNA TGTGCCATCAGGGAAAGCGGGGGGCCAGCAGATACGCAGTATTTT. It specifies CAIRESGGPADTQYF.

The chain couples TRBV7-9 to TRBJ2-7; D might be TRBD2 (5 bases). Per germline, CDR1 SEHNR and CDR2 FQNEAQ (reference sequence). V gave up 5 bases and J gave up 5 bases, with 19 bases separating them. The CDR3 runs to 15 residues. The CDR3: CASSDGSGLEDEQYF. The CDR3 DNA is TGTGCCAGCAGCGATGGGAGTGGCCTTGAGGACGAGCAGTACTTC.

The chain is built from TRBV6-6 and TRBJ1-5; TRBD1 matches 7 bases. The ends lost 6 bases at V and 6 bases at J; junction bases unmatched: 5. The germline V gene encodes CDR1 MNHNY and CDR2 SVGAGI (reference sequence). This CDR3 is built from 13 residues. The CDR3 here is CASRTGIGQPQHF. CDR3 in DNA: TGTGCCAGCAGGACAGGGATCGGTCAGCCCCAGCATTTT.

A few counts support this clone. The rearrangement joins TRBV5-4 to TRBJ2-1, with TRBD2 matching over 10 bases. The V gene end was trimmed by 3 bases and the J gene end by 2 bases; junction bases not matched to a gene: 8. This CDR3 spans 17 amino acids. The germline V gene has CDR1 SGHNT and CDR2 YYREEE (reference sequence). CDR3 sequence reads: CASSSRHSGGAYNEQFF. CDR3 coding DNA: TGTGCCAGCAGCTCGCGCCACAGCGGGGGGGCCTACAATGAGCAGTTCTTC. Based on the CDR3 plus reference TRBV5-4 and TRBJ2-1, the full variable domain is ETGVTQSPTHLIKTRGQQVTLRCSSQSGHNTVSWYQQALGQGPQFIFQYYREEENGRGNFPPRFSGLQFPNYSSELNVNALELDDSALYLCASSSRHSGGAYNEQFFGPGTRLTVL.

This clone has a single count. Other DNA variants within this sample encode the same CDR3. The rearrangement links TRBV9 to TRBJ2-7, with 11 bases matching TRBD2. The CDR3 sequence is 15 residues long. CDR1 is SGDLS, CDR2 YYNGEE, per germline. Unmatched junction bases numbered 2, after V lost 3 bases and J lost 0 bases. This CDR3 is CASSATSGSSYEQYF. In DNA form, the CDR3 reads TGTGCCAGCAGCGCAACTAGCGGGAGCTCCTACGAGCAGTACTTC.

The rearrangement links TRBV7-8 to TRBJ1-2, with 7 bases that match TRBD1. V dropped 0 bases and J dropped 8; count of bases not matched to a gene: 9. CDR1 is SGHVS, CDR2 FQNEAQ, per germline. The CDR3 runs to 15 residues. In DNA form, the CDR3 reads TGTGCCAGCAGCTTAGCGGGGACAGATTATCGCGGCTACACCTTC. It translates to CASSLAGTDYRGYTF.

The chain joins TRBV7-9 to TRBJ1-6, with TRBD1 matching over 7 bases. V lost 6 bases to trimming and J lost 7 bases; unmatched junction nucleotides: 6. The CDR3 spans 14 residues. Germline values: CDR1 SEHNR, CDR2 FQNEAQ (reference sequence). In nucleotides, the CDR3 is TGTGCCAGCAGAAAGGGACAGCTAAATTCACCCCTCCACTTT. Amino acids: CASRKGQLNSPLHF.

The chain is built from TRBV6-1 and TRBJ2-7; the D gene is possibly TRBD1 (6 bases). This CDR3 contains 14 residues. Germline V lookup: CDR1 MNHNS, CDR2 SASEGT. V lost 1 base to trimming and J lost 2 bases, with 9 bases between them. Here the CDR3 reads CASSEGGQPYEQYF. As DNA, the CDR3 is TGTGCCAGCAGTGAAGGCGGACAGCCCTACGAGCAGTACTTC.

The chain joins TRBV15 to TRBJ2-7; possible D gene TRBD1, 6 bases. V gave up 8 bases and J gave up 8 bases, with 19 bases separating them. Germline-derived CDR1 and CDR2 are LNHNV and YYDKDF (reference sequence). This CDR3 is 13 amino acids long. The CDR3 reads CATADSSVGQQYF. For the CDR3, the DNA is TGTGCCACCGCGGACAGCAGCGTTGGGCAGCAGTACTTC.

This chain links TRBV29-1 with TRBJ1-1; D might be TRBD1 (6 bases). Per the germline V gene, CDR1 is SQVTM and CDR2 is ANQGSEA. Trimming cost V 7 bases and J 0 bases, with 15 bases left between them. CDR3 length equals 14 residues. The CDR3 DNA follows: TGCAGCGGGGGCCAGGGGCGGTTGAACACTGAAGCTTTCTTT. It specifies CSGGQGRLNTEAFF.

The chain carries TRBV27 and TRBJ1-1, with D uncertain. Germline lookup yields CDR1 MNHEY and CDR2 SMNVEV (reference sequence). This CDR3 region has 16 residues. V dropped 4 bases and J dropped 0 bases, with 15 bases sitting between them. The CDR3 loop reads CASSSYRTGMNTEAFF. In DNA form, the CDR3 reads TGTGCCAGCAGTTCATACCGGACGGGGATGAACACTGAAGCTTTCTTT.

This sequence joins TRBV5-1 and TRBJ2-7; 9 bases match TRBD2. Losses at the gene ends were 1 base for V and 0 bases for J; bases not matched to a gene: 11. Germline CDR1 SGHRS, CDR2 YFSETQ. The length of the CDR3 is 18 residues. In nucleotides, the CDR3 is TGCGCCAGCAGCTTGTTAAGCGCTAGCGGGACCAGCTCCTACGAGCAGTACTTC. Its translation: CASSLLSASGTSSYEQYF.